The 23 T cell receptor beta chains below come from one sample, sequenced in a study of T-cell memory formation after mild COVID-19. A single record per CDR3 protein comes from TCRdb applying MiXCR to the 5' RACE reads. This sample yields approximately 490,000 distinct CDR3 sequences, of which around 21% are seen a single time; under 15% belongs to the top ten. The specimen sequenced was PBMCs or a T cell subset sorted from them (not recorded which). The source is an adult woman who had mild COVID-19 (a few samples of this study predate the infection). Cell type and time point are not known.

This clonotype was counted a few times. The chain employs TRBV5-1 and TRBJ2-7; 7 bases are shared with TRBD1. Looked up from germline, CDR1 is SGHRS and CDR2 is YFSETQ. The CDR3 has 15 amino acids. J gave up 0 bases and V 1 base, and 4 bases lay outside the gene matches. CDR3 protein: CASSLMGQRSYEQYF. Here the CDR3 DNA reads TGCGCCAGCAGCTTGATGGGACAGCGCTCCTACGAGCAGTACTTC.

For the CDR3, the DNA is TGTGCCAGCAGCTTAGGATTGGGTATGCAAGAGACCCAGTACTTC. It is translated as CASSLGLGMQETQYF. The chain has TRBV7-3 and TRBJ2-5, with D uncertain. V lost 2 bases, J lost 2 bases, and 12 bases lay in between. CDR3 length: 15 residues. The germline V gene has CDR1 SGHTA and CDR2 FQGTGA.

This clonotype has a count of ten or more. The J gene is TRBJ2-5, the V gene TRBV29-1, with TRBD2 matching over 8 bases. After removal of 4 bases from V and 2 bases from J, the junction contained 6 bases not matched to a gene. The CDR3 has 14 amino acids. Per the germline V gene, CDR1 is SQVTM and CDR2 is ANQGSEA. The CDR3 nucleotides read TGCAGCGTTGGGGGCGGGAGGCCACAAGAGACCCAGTACTTC. It yields the protein CSVGGGRPQETQYF.

The rearrangement uses TRBV29-1 and TRBJ1-1; the D is unclear. Trimming removed 6 bases from V and 11 bases from J, with 25 bases in between. CDR3 length: 14 residues. The germline V gene encodes CDR1 SQVTM and CDR2 ANQGSEA. Here the CDR3 reads CSVQSFDGNLTAFF. CDR3 sequence (DNA): TGCAGCGTCCAGAGCTTCGACGGCAATCTCACCGCTTTCTTT.

This clonotype was seen only a few times. The gene calls are TRBV19 and TRBJ2-1; 8 nucleotides align to TRBD1. V was pared by 11 bases and J by 7 bases, with 13 bases of the junction left unmatched. The CDR3 is 14 residues long. Germline CDR1 LNHDA, CDR2 SQIVND (reference sequence). The CDR3 region has the DNA TGTGCCTGTACGAGGGCCAGGGGGCCAAATGAGCAGTTCTTC. Translating it yields CACTRARGPNEQFF. Combining the CDR3 with reference TRBV19 and TRBJ2-1 gives the whole variable domain DGGITQSPKYLFRKEGQNVTLSCEQNLNHDAMYWYRQDPGQGLRLIYYSQIVNDFQKGDIAEGYSVSREKKESFPLTVTSAQKNPTAFYLCACTRARGPNEQFFGPGTRLTVL.

This clonotype appeared a few times. The chain combines TRBV4-2 with TRBJ1-6; 7 bases align to TRBD1. This CDR3 region has 15 residues. Unmatched junction bases numbered 0, after V lost 4 bases and J lost 0 bases. The germline V gene has CDR1 LGHNA and CDR2 YNFKEQ. CDR3 protein: CASSRDSSYNSPLHF. CDR3 nucleotide sequence: TGTGCCAGCAGCCGGGACAGCTCCTATAATTCACCCCTCCACTTT.

This clonotype was seen a few times. This chain links TRBV28 with TRBJ2-1; D is uncertain. Germline V lookup: CDR1 MDHEN, CDR2 SYDVKM. V was cut by 3 bases and J by 8 bases, with 20 bases left in between. This CDR3 is built from 16 residues. The CDR3 loop reads CASSLLIGPRGHEQFF. The CDR3, as DNA: TGTGCCAGCAGTTTGTTAATCGGGCCGAGAGGCCATGAGCAGTTCTTC.

This clonotype occurred a few times. The V gene is TRBV6-1, the J gene TRBJ2-1; D is undetermined. The CDR3 runs 15 residues. V shed 7 bases and J shed 0 bases, with 13 bases lying between them. CDR1 is MNHNS and CDR2 is SASEGT in the germline V gene. The CDR3 DNA reads TGTGCCAGCAAGGGAAGGCAAGACTCCTACAATGAGCAGTTCTTC. It translates to CASKGRQDSYNEQFF.

J is TRBJ1-2 and V is TRBV20-1; 8 nucleotides match TRBD1. Germline V CDR1 and CDR2: DFQATT, SNEGSKA (reference sequence). This CDR3 is 19 amino acids long. After removal of 0 bases from V and 1 base from J, the junction contained 16 bases not matched to a gene. CDR3 in amino acids: CSARDPDGWTGLYNYGYTF. The CDR3 DNA reads as TGCAGTGCTAGAGACCCCGACGGCTGGACAGGGCTTTATAACTATGGCTACACCTTC.

The chain links TRBV29-1 to TRBJ1-1; D uncertain. Trimming took off 4 bases at V and 1 base at J, with 10 bases between the two ends. The CDR3 extends over 13 amino acids. Germline CDR1 is SQVTM and CDR2 is ANQGSEA. This CDR3 reads CSVARWENTEAFF. The CDR3 DNA follows: TGCAGCGTTGCAAGGTGGGAGAACACTGAAGCTTTCTTT.

The sample holds a few counts of this clonotype. The chain couples TRBV4-1 to TRBJ1-2, with D perhaps TRBD1 (6 bases). The ends were cut back, 0 bases at V and 2 bases at J, with 16 bases in the middle. The germline CDR1 and CDR2 sequences are MGHRA and YSYEKL. CDR3 length: 17 residues. CDR3 bases: TGCGCCAGCAGCCAAGAGACAGGCCGCGGGGAGAACTATGGCTACACCTTC. The encoded protein is CASSQETGRGENYGYTF.

This clonotype has a handful of counts. The chain has TRBV19 and TRBJ2-7, with 10 positions matching TRBD1. Germline V lookup: CDR1 LNHDA, CDR2 SQIVND (reference sequence). The CDR3 sequence is 16 residues long. V dropped 10 bases and J dropped 5; count of bases not matched to a gene: 17. The CDR3 sequence is CATSRGDRGFGDEQYF. The DNA for the CDR3 is TGTGCCACCAGCCGGGGGGACAGGGGATTTGGCGACGAGCAGTACTTC.

This clonotype was observed a handful of times. The chain employs TRBV6-5 and TRBJ1-2; 10 bases agree with TRBD1. CDR1 and CDR2 from the germline V gene are MNHEY and SVGAGI. V gave up 5 bases and J gave up 4 bases; unmatched junction bases: 10. The CDR3 length is 16 residues. CDR3 sequence reads: CASSPTRDRGGYGYTF. CDR3 bases: TGTGCCAGCAGTCCCACCCGGGACAGGGGCGGCTATGGCTACACCTTC.

This clonotype was seen more than once but under ten times. The rearrangement uses TRBV20-1 and TRBJ2-1, with 14 bases lining up with TRBD2. Trimming removed 4 bases from V and 6 bases from J; junction bases left unmatched: 8. The CDR3 has 16 residues. CDR1 is DFQATT and CDR2 is SNEGSKA in the germline V gene (reference sequence). For the CDR3, the DNA is TGCAGTGCTACCGGGACTAGCGGGAGTGAGGGCAATGAGCAGTTCTTC. The encoded protein is CSATGTSGSEGNEQFF.

This chain uses TRBV2 with TRBJ2-5, with TRBD1 identical over 8 bases. With 7 bases clipped from V and 4 bases from J, the junction kept 17 bases outside the gene matches. The CDR3 contains 17 residues. The germline V gene encodes CDR1 SNHLY and CDR2 FYNNEI. The CDR3 sequence: CASIENRGSGRSETQYF. The DNA of the CDR3 is TGTGCCAGCATCGAGAACAGGGGGAGTGGCCGGTCAGAGACCCAGTACTTC.

The V gene is TRBV4-3, the J gene TRBJ2-3; D ambiguous. Germline V gene data show CDR1 as LGHNA and CDR2 as YSLEER. This CDR3 is 15 amino acids long. V was clipped by 0 bases and J by 0 bases, with 7 bases between them. The CDR3 loop reads CASSQDLISTDTQYF. The CDR3 bases are TGCGCCAGCAGCCAAGATTTGATTAGCACAGATACGCAGTATTTT.

Only a few counts were recorded for this clonotype. The chain is built from TRBV7-9 and TRBJ2-1, with 13 bases aligning to TRBD2. The V gene end was trimmed by 5 bases and the J gene end by 2 bases; junction bases not matched to a gene: 6. The CDR3 loop spans 17 amino acids. Per germline, CDR1 SEHNR and CDR2 FQNEAQ (reference sequence). Written as DNA, the CDR3 is TGTGCCAGCAGCCACACCACTAGCGGGAGGGCCTACAATGAGCAGTTCTTC. It codes for CASSHTTSGRAYNEQFF.

This rearrangement joins TRBV3-1 to TRBJ1-1; D is perhaps TRBD1 (6 bases). Germline values: CDR1 LGHDT, CDR2 YNNKEL (reference sequence). CDR3 size: 13 residues. Trimming took off 5 bases at V and 5 bases at J, with 12 bases between the two ends. The CDR3 DNA reads as TGTGCCAGCAGCTCCGACAGGCGAACTGAAGCTTTCTTT. It yields the protein CASSSDRRTEAFF.

This clonotype turned up a few times. This chain uses TRBV6-1 with TRBJ1-1, with 8 nucleotides matching TRBD1. CDR3 length: 15 amino acids. Germline V gives CDR1 MNHNS, CDR2 SASEGT. V lost 2 bases, J lost 4 bases, and 6 bases stayed unmatched. CDR3 in DNA: TGTGCCAGCAGTGAATCGACAGGGGTGGGCACTGAAGCTTTCTTT. Protein product: CASSESTGVGTEAFF.

The V and J genes are TRBV6-1 and TRBJ2-1; 7 nucleotides match TRBD2. In germline, CDR1 is MNHNS, CDR2 SASEGT. V lost 8 bases to trimming and J lost 3 bases; unmatched junction nucleotides: 4. This CDR3 has 13 amino acids. The chain's CDR3 is CASGLGVYNEQFF. DNA for the CDR3: TGTGCCAGCGGACTAGGGGTCTACAATGAGCAGTTCTTC.

This clonotype was picked up a small number of times. J is TRBJ2-3 and V is TRBV7-8, with D unresolved. Trimming stripped 3 bases from V and 2 bases from J, with 9 bases between. Germline values: CDR1 SGHVS, CDR2 FQNEAQ. This CDR3 is 14 amino acids long. The CDR3 is CASSFFADTDTQYF. The CDR3 DNA sequence: TGTGCCAGCAGCTTCTTTGCGGACACAGATACGCAGTATTTT.

This chain connects TRBV7-2 to TRBJ2-5, with 9 bases identical to TRBD2. In germline, CDR1 is SGHTA, CDR2 FQGNSA. This CDR3 has 19 amino acids. With 0 bases clipped from V and 5 bases from J, the junction kept 16 bases outside the gene matches. In DNA, the CDR3 is TGTGCCAGCAGCTTAGCTTTCCGGTCAGGCGGGGGGGCCTTGGAGACCCAGTACTTC. Translating it yields CASSLAFRSGGGALETQYF.

CDR3 sequence (DNA): TGCGCCAGCAGCTTGGGTGCGACCGCAACCTACGAGCAGTACTTC. It is translated as CASSLGATATYEQYF. This rearrangement joins TRBV5-1 to TRBJ2-7; D remains unclear. Germline V gene data show CDR1 as SGHRS and CDR2 as YFSETQ. The CDR3 is 15 residues long. Deletions cut 0 bases from V and 2 bases from J, with 12 bases between.